The T cell receptor (beta chain) under discussion was sequenced for a study of metastatic and nonmetastatic thyroid tumors. TCRdb re-called the PCR reads through MiXCR. The sample shows approximately 58,000 clones, more than 20% of them seen only once. The ends were cut back, 5 bases at V and 4 bases at J, with 14 bases in the middle. The CDR3 sequence is 13 residues long. Germline V gene data show CDR1 as DFQATT and CDR2 as SNEGSKA (reference sequence). The table lists this clone with many counts. The sample contains more than one DNA sequence encoding this CDR3. Each patient came to thyroid surgery without any prior treatment (of any kind).

Source material: blood. The chain joins TRBV20-1 to TRBJ2-5; a possible D gene is TRBD1 (8 bases). The receptor was isolated from a female donor with papillary thyroid cancer or a benign thyroid nodule (not recorded which). Some clones in this sample may be carry-over from other donors' samples. CDR3 in DNA: TGCAGTGCTGATACAGGGGGGGGAGAGACCCAGTACTTC. Its translation: CSADTGGGETQYF.